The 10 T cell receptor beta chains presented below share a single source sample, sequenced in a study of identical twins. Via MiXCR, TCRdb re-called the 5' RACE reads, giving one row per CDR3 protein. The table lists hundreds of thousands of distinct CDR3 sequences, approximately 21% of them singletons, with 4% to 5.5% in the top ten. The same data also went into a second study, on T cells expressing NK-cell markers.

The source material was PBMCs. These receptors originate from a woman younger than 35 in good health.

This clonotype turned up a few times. The CDR3 sequence is CASSRTSLSDEQYF. The CDR3 DNA follows: TGTGCCAGCAGCCGGACTAGCCTGAGCGACGAGCAGTACTTC. The chain is built from TRBV9 and TRBJ2-7; TRBD2 matches 8 bases. The V gene's germline CDR1 is SGDLS and CDR2 YYNGEE. The CDR3 has 14 residues. J was trimmed by 5 bases and V by 4 bases; bases with no gene match: 8.

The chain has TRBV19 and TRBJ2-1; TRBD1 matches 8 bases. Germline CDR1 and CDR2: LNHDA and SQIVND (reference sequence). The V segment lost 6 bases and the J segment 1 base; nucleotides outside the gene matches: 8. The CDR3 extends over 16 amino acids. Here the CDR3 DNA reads TGTGCCAGTAGGCGATCAGGGGGCGCATCCTACAATGAGCAGTTCTTC. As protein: CASRRSGGASYNEQFF.

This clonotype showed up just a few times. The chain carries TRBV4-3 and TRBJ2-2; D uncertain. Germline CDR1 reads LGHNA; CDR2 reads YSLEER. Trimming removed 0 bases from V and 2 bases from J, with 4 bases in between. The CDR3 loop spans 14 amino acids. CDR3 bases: TGCGCCAGCAGCCAAGACCTCAACACCGGGGAGCTGTTTTTT. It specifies CASSQDLNTGELFF.

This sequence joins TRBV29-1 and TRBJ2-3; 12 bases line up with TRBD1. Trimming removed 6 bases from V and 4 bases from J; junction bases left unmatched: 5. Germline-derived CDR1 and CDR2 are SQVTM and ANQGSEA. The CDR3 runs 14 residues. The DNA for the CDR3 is TGCAGCGTCTCGGGACAGGGGGCGGCAGATACGCAGTATTTT. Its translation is CSVSGQGAADTQYF.

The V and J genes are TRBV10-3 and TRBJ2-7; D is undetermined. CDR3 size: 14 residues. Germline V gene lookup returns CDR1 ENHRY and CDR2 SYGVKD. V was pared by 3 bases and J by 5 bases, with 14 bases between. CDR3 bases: TGTGCCATCAGTGATGGGCCTAAGACTCACGAGCAGTACTTC. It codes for CAISDGPKTHEQYF.

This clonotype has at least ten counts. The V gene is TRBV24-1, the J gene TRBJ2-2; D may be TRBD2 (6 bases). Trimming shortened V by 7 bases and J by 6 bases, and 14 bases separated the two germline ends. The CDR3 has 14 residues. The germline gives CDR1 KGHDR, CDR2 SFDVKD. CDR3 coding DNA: TGTGCCACCAGGGCCGGGAGTGAGGCCGGGGAGCTGTTTTTT. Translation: CATRAGSEAGELFF.

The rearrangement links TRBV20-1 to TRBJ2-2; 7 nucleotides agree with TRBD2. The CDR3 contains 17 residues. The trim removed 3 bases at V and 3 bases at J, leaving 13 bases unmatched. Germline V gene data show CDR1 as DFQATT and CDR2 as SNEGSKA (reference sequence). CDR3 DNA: TGCAGTGCTAGGAAGGGAGTAGCGGGCTTGGACACCGGGGAGCTGTTTTTT. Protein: CSARKGVAGLDTGELFF.

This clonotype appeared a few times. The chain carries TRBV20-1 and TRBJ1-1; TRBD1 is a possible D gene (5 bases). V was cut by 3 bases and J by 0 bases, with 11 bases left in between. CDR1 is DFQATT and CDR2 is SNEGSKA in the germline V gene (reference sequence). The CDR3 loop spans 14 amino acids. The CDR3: CSASTGNMNTEAFF. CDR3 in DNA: TGCAGTGCTAGTACAGGTAATATGAACACTGAAGCTTTCTTT.

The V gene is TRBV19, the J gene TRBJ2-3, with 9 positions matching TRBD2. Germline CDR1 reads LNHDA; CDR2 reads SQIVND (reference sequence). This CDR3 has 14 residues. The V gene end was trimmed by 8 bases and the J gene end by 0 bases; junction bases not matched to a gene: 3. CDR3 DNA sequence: TGTGCCAGTCCAACTAGCGGGAGCACAGATACGCAGTATTTT. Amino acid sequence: CASPTSGSTDTQYF.

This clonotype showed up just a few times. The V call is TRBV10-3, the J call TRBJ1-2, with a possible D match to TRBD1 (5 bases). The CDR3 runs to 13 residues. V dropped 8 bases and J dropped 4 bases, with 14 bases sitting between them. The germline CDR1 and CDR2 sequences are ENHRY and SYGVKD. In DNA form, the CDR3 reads TGTGCCATCCGTGGGGACTCGATCTATGGCTACACCTTC. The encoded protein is CAIRGDSIYGYTF.